This record concerns one T cell receptor (beta chain) sequence. Antigen specificity is unknown. The repertoire was sequenced with immunoSEQ multiplex PCR; TCRdb's copy has only in-frame clones and lacks some. The sample contains roughly 2.5 million clones, approximately 94% of which appear only once. Deletions cut 4 bases from V and 0 bases from J, with 10 bases between. Germline CDR1 is MNHEY and CDR2 is SVGAGI. The CDR3 has 15 amino acids. The sample originates from a study of shared clonotypes between healthy human individuals. General observations from the study: Non-shared clonotypes showed lower generation probabilities than clonotypes common to all four donors. The study's rarefaction showed incomplete sorted-subset sequencing despite large depth.

The sequence came from a man aged 18 to 29 in good health. This chain links TRBV6-5 with TRBJ1-3; D is unclear. The source material was naive CD4+ T cells sorted from blood. Indicated subset: CD45RA+ positively selected. The CDR3 DNA is TGTGCCAGCAGTTCGAACCGGGGCTCTGGAAACACCATATATTTT. Its protein is CASSSNRGSGNTIYF.